The 14 T cell receptor beta chains presented below share a single source sample, sequenced in a study of T-cell memory formation after mild COVID-19. A single record per CDR3 protein comes from TCRdb applying MiXCR to the 5' RACE reads. The top ten clones hold 2% to 2.5% of a sample with approximately 190,000 distinct CDR3 sequences, 15% to 20% of them seen once. The sequenced sample was PBMCs or a T cell subset sorted from them (not recorded which). The receptors derive from an adult woman who had mild COVID-19 (a few samples of this study predate the infection). Cell type and time point are not known.

This rearrangement joins TRBV11-3 to TRBJ2-7, with D perhaps matching TRBD1 or TRBD2 (5 bases each). The CDR3 consists of 15 residues. V was trimmed by 4 bases and J by 0 bases, leaving 13 bases between them. Germline V gives CDR1 SGHNT, CDR2 YENEEA. CDR3 region: CASSYRGASSYEQYF. As DNA, the CDR3 is TGTGCCAGCAGCTACCGGGGCGCGAGCTCCTACGAGCAGTACTTC.

This rearrangement joins TRBV7-9 to TRBJ1-1; a possible D gene is TRBD1 (6 bases). From germline, CDR1 is SEHNR and CDR2 FQNEAQ (reference sequence). V gave up 3 bases and J gave up 6 bases, with 11 bases separating them. This CDR3 has 13 residues. The CDR3 spells CASSFDRIPEAFF. The CDR3, as DNA: TGTGCCAGCAGCTTTGACAGGATCCCTGAAGCTTTCTTT.

This chain connects TRBV24-1 to TRBJ2-3; 9 nucleotides align to TRBD2. This CDR3 is 16 amino acids long. V was pared by 9 bases and J by 2 bases, with 11 bases of the junction left unmatched. CDR1 KGHDR and CDR2 SFDVKD come from the germline V gene. The CDR3 loop is CATATPSGRYTDTQYF. The CDR3 nucleotides are TGTGCCACCGCCACCCCAAGCGGGAGGTACACAGATACGCAGTATTTT.

The rearrangement joins TRBV5-1 to TRBJ2-7; no firm D call. This CDR3 region has 15 residues. Trimming removed 2 bases from V and 2 bases from J, with 14 bases in between. CDR1 is SGHRS and CDR2 is YFSETQ in the germline V gene. The CDR3 protein is CASSFGQAGTYEQYF. In DNA, the CDR3 is TGCGCCAGCAGCTTCGGGCAGGCCGGTACCTACGAGCAGTACTTC.

This clonotype was seen a handful of times. The V gene is TRBV9, the J gene TRBJ2-1; D assignment may be TRBD1 or TRBD2 (5 bases each). The CDR3 contains 15 residues. V was shortened by 4 bases and J by 2 bases, with 13 bases between the two germline ends. Germline CDR1 SGDLS, CDR2 YYNGEE. CDR3 sequence: CASSPGTLTYNEQFF. In DNA, the CDR3 is TGTGCCAGCAGCCCAGGGACCCTTACCTACAATGAGCAGTTCTTC.

This sequence joins TRBV5-1 and TRBJ2-5, with D maybe TRBD1 (5 bases). This CDR3 region has 16 residues. Per the germline V gene, CDR1 is SGHRS and CDR2 is YFSETQ. V gave up 0 bases and J gave up 3 bases, with 15 bases separating them. CDR3 nucleotide sequence: TGCGCCAGCAGCTTGGCCGGAGTCAGGGCGAAAGAGACCCAGTACTTC. As protein: CASSLAGVRAKETQYF. The entire variable domain, with the rest obtained from reference TRBV5-1 and TRBJ2-5, is as follows: KAGVTQTPRYLIKTRGQQVTLSCSPISGHRSVSWYQQTPGQGLQFLFEYFSETQRNKGNFPGRFSGRQFSNSRSEMNVSTLELGDSALYLCASSLAGVRAKETQYFGPGTRLLVL.

V and J are TRBV6-2 or TRBV6-3 and TRBJ2-7; D is ambiguous. The length of the CDR3 is 13 residues. Germline assignment: CDR1 MNHEY and CDR2 SVGEGT. The V end lost 7 bases, the J end lost 5 bases, and 15 bases lay between the germline ends. CDR3 sequence reads: CASTDRNADEQYF. The CDR3 nucleotides are TGTGCCAGCACCGACCGGAATGCAGACGAGCAGTACTTC.

This clonotype was counted at least ten times. The V gene is TRBV5-4, the J gene TRBJ2-5, with TRBD1 matching over 7 bases. With V trimmed by 3 bases and J by 7 bases, 0 bases remained unmatched. Per germline, CDR1 SGHNT and CDR2 YYREEE (reference sequence). The CDR3 is made up of 11 amino acids. CDR3 nucleotide sequence: TGTGCCAGCAGCTACAGGGGGACCCAGTACTTC. Translating it yields CASSYRGTQYF.

For the CDR3, the DNA is TGTGCCAGCAGCCAAGAACAACTAGCGGGAGCCGGGGCCAACGTCCTGACTTTC. The encoded protein is CASSQEQLAGAGANVLTF. V usage is TRBV3-1 and J usage is TRBJ2-6; 11 bases line up with TRBD2. Trimming took 0 bases from V and 4 from J; bases not matched to a gene: 5. Germline assignment: CDR1 LGHDT and CDR2 YNNKEL (reference sequence). This CDR3 comprises 18 residues.

This clonotype has just a few counts. The chain carries TRBV11-2 and TRBJ2-2; 8 nucleotides match TRBD1. This CDR3 has 15 amino acids. Germline V gene lookup returns CDR1 SGHAT and CDR2 FQNNGV. J was trimmed by 6 bases and V by 4 bases; bases with no gene match: 7. The CDR3 DNA reads TGTGCCAGCAGCTCCCTCCAGGGGGCGGCCGGGGAGCTGTTTTTT. Encoded protein: CASSSLQGAAGELFF.

The chain combines TRBV25-1 with TRBJ2-1, with TRBD2 as a possible D gene (5 bases). V shed 1 base and J shed 0 bases, with 10 bases lying between them. The germline gives CDR1 MGHDK, CDR2 SYGVNS. The CDR3 extends over 16 amino acids. CDR3 sequence (DNA): TGTGCCAGCAGTGAATTTGAAGGGAGCTCCTACAATGAGCAGTTCTTC. Its translation is CASSEFEGSSYNEQFF.

This clonotype was counted between two and nine times. This sequence joins TRBV27 and TRBJ1-5, with a weak D call TRBD1 (5 bases). This CDR3 has 14 residues. The germline gives CDR1 MNHEY, CDR2 SMNVEV (reference sequence). V lost 6 bases, J lost 6 bases, and 15 bases lay in between. The chain's CDR3 is CASRGRGGIQPQHF. DNA for the CDR3: TGTGCCAGCAGAGGACGGGGGGGTATTCAGCCCCAGCATTTT.

This clonotype was recorded at least ten times. The chain is built from TRBV4-2 and TRBJ2-5; unclear D gene. Trimming removed 0 bases at V and 7 bases at J, with 6 bases between. Germline lookup yields CDR1 LGHNA and CDR2 YNFKEQ. There are 12 residues in the CDR3. The CDR3: CASSQDAATQYF. Written as DNA, the CDR3 is TGTGCCAGCAGCCAAGATGCGGCGACCCAGTACTTC.

The genes are TRBV20-1 and TRBJ1-1; no clear D gene. In germline, CDR1 is DFQATT, CDR2 SNEGSKA (reference sequence). The V end was cut by 3 bases, the J end by 2 bases, with 10 bases between. The CDR3 covers 13 residues. CDR3 in amino acids: CSASKPANTEAFF. CDR3 nucleotide sequence: TGCAGTGCTAGTAAGCCGGCAAACACTGAAGCTTTCTTT.